This is a list of T cell receptor beta chains from one sample in a study of blood T cells in healthy people across ages. TCRdb reprocessed the 5' RACE reads with MiXCR, giving one entry per CDR3 protein. The repertoire has about 830,000 distinct CDR3 sequences, 55% to 65% of them found once; the top ten carry 25% to 35%. Sequencing input: blood. The receptors come from a man younger than 45 in good health. The CDR3 runs from the conserved cysteine through the conserved F or W. The D gene is left open where the match is weak. Some rows mark clone size as missing; the rest say once, few, many or name a class of expanded clone.

j_call v_call clone_size d_call cdr3_aa cdr3_nt
TRBJ1-4 TRBV5-5 NA NA CASSSPGTDNEKLFF TGTGCCAGCAGCTCCCCCGGGACGGATAATGAAAAACTGTTTTTT
TRBJ2-1 TRBV4-2 NA TRBD2 CASSQVGLAGEFF TGTGCCAGCAGCCAAGTGGGACTAGCGGGAGAGTTCTTC
TRBJ2-5 TRBV12-3/TRBV12-4 NA TRBD1 CASSSPRDRGTRETQYF TGTGCCAGCAGTTCCCCCCGGGACAGGGGAACAAGAGAGACCCAGTACTTC
TRBJ2-3 TRBV12-3/TRBV12-4 NA TRBD2 CASSPRLAGGPILYF TGTGCCAGCAGCCCCAGACTAGCGGGGGGGCCAATTTTGTATTTT
TRBJ1-2 TRBV12-3/TRBV12-4 NA NA CASSSPERAANYGYTF TGTGCCAGCAGTTCCCCGGAAAGGGCAGCTAACTATGGCTACACCTTC
TRBJ1-5 TRBV20-1 many TRBD1 CSVMTGEVGGQPQHF TGCAGTGTCATGACAGGGGAGGTGGGTGGTCAGCCCCAGCATTTT
TRBJ2-5 TRBV4-2 NA NA CASSQDRQGGKETQYF TGTGCCAGCAGCCAAGATAGGCAGGGGGGGAAAGAGACCCAGTACTTC
TRBJ2-2 TRBV12-3/TRBV12-4 NA NA CASSFRVFRGDTGELFF TGTGCCAGCAGTTTCAGGGTATTCAGGGGGGACACCGGGGAGCTGTTTTTT
TRBJ1-5 TRBV12-3/TRBV12-4 many NA CASSPQGGNQPQHF TGTGCCAGCAGCCCACAGGGTGGCAATCAGCCCCAGCATTTT
TRBJ1-2 TRBV20-1 NA NA CSASRSNYGYTF TGCAGTGCTAGTCGGTCTAACTATGGCTACACCTTC
TRBJ2-1 TRBV20-1 NA NA CSAAAVGSSNEQFF TGCAGTGCCGCCGCCGTGGGCTCGAGCAATGAGCAGTTCTTC
TRBJ2-3 TRBV7-2 NA TRBD2 CASSLGRGGFGTDTQYF TGTGCCAGCAGCTTAGGGCGGGGGGGCTTTGGCACAGATACGCAGTATTTT
TRBJ2-6 TRBV5-1 NA TRBD1 CASSSPGQGSGANVLTF TGCGCCAGCAGCTCGCCGGGACAGGGATCTGGGGCCAACGTCCTGACTTTC
TRBJ2-1 TRBV6-4 few NA CASRSGERTSEQFF TGTGCCAGCAGATCAGGGGAACGTACGTCTGAGCAGTTCTTC
TRBJ2-7 TRBV7-9 NA NA CASTLSHSYEQYF TGTGCCAGCACCCTGAGCCACTCCTACGAGCAGTACTTC
TRBJ2-5 TRBV13 NA TRBD2 CASSAALRGGETQYF TGTGCCAGCAGCGCAGCTCTGCGGGGGGGAGAGACCCAGTACTTC
TRBJ1-2 TRBV18 once NA CASSTPEPGVGGYTF TGTGCCAGCTCAACTCCGGAGCCGGGGGTTGGTGGCTACACCTTC
TRBJ2-3 TRBV6-6 few TRBD1 CASSYRGRTDTQYF TGTGCCAGCAGTTACAGGGGGCGCACAGATACGCAGTATTTT
TRBJ2-7 TRBV9 many NA CASSVDSYEQYF TGTGCCAGCAGCGTAGACAGCTACGAGCAGTACTTC
TRBJ1-5 TRBV2 NA TRBD1 CASMSGQGSQPQHF TGTGCCAGCATGAGCGGACAGGGCAGCCAGCCCCAGCATTTT
TRBJ1-5 TRBV6-2/TRBV6-3 NA TRBD1 CASSYRRDRGYSNQPQHF TGTGCCAGCAGTTACCGCCGGGACAGGGGTTATAGCAATCAGCCCCAGCATTTT
TRBJ2-3 TRBV20-1 few TRBD2 CSAIRRGGPSYTQYF TGCAGTGCTATCAGACGGGGGGGGCCCTCTTATACGCAGTATTTT
TRBJ2-1 TRBV29-1 NA NA CSGQTPREVPYNEQFF TGCAGCGGCCAAACGCCTCGGGAAGTTCCCTACAATGAGCAGTTCTTC
TRBJ2-5 TRBV7-2 NA NA CASSSEGGGHQETQYF TGTGCCAGCAGCTCGGAAGGGGGGGGCCACCAAGAGACCCAGTACTTC
TRBJ1-1 TRBV10-3 NA NA CAISSDPPGNTEAFF TGTGCCATCAGTTCAGACCCCCCGGGGAACACTGAAGCTTTCTTT
TRBJ2-7 TRBV6-2/TRBV6-3 few NA CASSSSASRIYEQYF TGTGCCAGCAGTTCCTCAGCTTCGAGGATCTACGAGCAGTACTTC
TRBJ2-7 TRBV7-2 NA NA CASSLQRRGGEQYF TGTGCCAGCAGCTTACAGCGGAGGGGCGGCGAGCAGTACTTC
TRBJ2-1 TRBV6-6 few TRBD2 CASTKAGTSLWEQFF TGTGCCAGCACCAAAGCCGGGACTAGCCTTTGGGAGCAGTTCTTC
TRBJ2-3 TRBV10-2 NA TRBD2 CASRPSGPTDTQYF TGCGCCAGCCGTCCTAGCGGACCCACAGATACGCAGTATTTT
TRBJ2-4 TRBV7-2 NA NA CASSLDQLQNIQYF TGTGCCAGCAGCTTAGACCAGCTCCAAAACATTCAGTACTTC
TRBJ2-7 TRBV7-8 NA TRBD2 CASSAGGGEDNYEQYF TGTGCCAGCAGCGCTGGCGGGGGAGAGGATAACTACGAGCAGTACTTC
TRBJ2-7 TRBV7-6 NA NA CASSLASEYEQYF TGTGCCAGCAGTTTAGCGTCCGAATACGAGCAGTACTTC
TRBJ2-6 TRBV28 NA NA CASSLPGGVGANVLTF TGTGCCAGCAGTCTACCTGGGGGCGTAGGGGCCAACGTCCTGACTTTC
TRBJ1-2 TRBV7-9 NA NA CASSLGWADYGYTF TGTGCCAGCAGCTTAGGCTGGGCGGACTATGGCTACACCTTC
TRBJ2-3 TRBV5-1 NA TRBD1 CASSRGTGGSTDTQYF TGCGCCAGCAGCAGAGGGACAGGTGGGAGCACAGATACGCAGTATTTT
TRBJ2-5 TRBV7-2 few NA CASSLGVVGPQETQYF TGTGCCAGCAGCTTAGGCGTAGTCGGTCCACAGGAGACCCAGTACTTC
TRBJ2-7 TRBV29-1 few NA CSVGESLYEQYF TGCAGCGTTGGGGAGTCTCTCTACGAGCAGTACTTC
TRBJ2-7 TRBV11-2 NA NA CASGRLSLSSYEQYF TGTGCCAGCGGGAGACTCTCCCTCTCCTCCTACGAGCAGTACTTC
TRBJ2-1 TRBV12-3/TRBV12-4 NA NA CASNGRYNEQFF TGTGCCAGCAACGGACGGTACAATGAGCAGTTCTTC
TRBJ1-4 TRBV6-5 few NA CASSYVLGGIGEKLFF TGTGCCAGCAGTTACGTCCTCGGGGGCATCGGGGAAAAACTGTTTTTT
TRBJ2-7 TRBV28 NA NA CASSIGHNYEQYF TGTGCCAGCAGTATTGGACACAACTACGAGCAGTACTTC